What follows are 32 T cell receptor beta chains derived from one specimen sequenced in a study of blood T cell repertoires in COVID-19. Only in-frame clones appear in the TCRdb table, and some are missing; sequencing was by immunoSEQ multiplex PCR. This table has fewer than 250,000 clones, more than 70% appearing once. Sequencing used peripheral blood. The source of these receptors is a human donor in a cohort sampled during active COVID-19.

This clone is a singleton in its sample. The chain employs TRBV3-1 (or the pseudogene TRBV3-2) and TRBJ2-7, with 9 bases identical to TRBD1. The CDR3 sequence is 18 residues long. Looked up from germline, CDR1 is LGHDT and CDR2 is YNNKEL (reference sequence). V was clipped by 1 base and J by 4 bases; unmatched bases: 14. The CDR3 DNA is TGTGCCAGCAGCCAAGGATTGTGGGCCCGGGACAGGGAATACGAGCAGTACTTC. This translates into CASSQGLWARDREYEQYF.

The V call is TRBV7-9, the J call TRBJ1-1, with a tentative D call TRBD1 (6 bases). From germline, CDR1 is SEHNR and CDR2 FQNEAQ (reference sequence). The CDR3 length is 15 residues. Trimming removed 1 base from V and 4 bases from J, with 13 bases in between. CDR3 nucleotide sequence: TGTGCCAGCAGCTTAGTAAGGGGGATGAGCACTGAAGCTTTCTTT. Its protein is CASSLVRGMSTEAFF.

The V call is TRBV28, the J call TRBJ2-7; the match to TRBD2 covers 7 bases. The CDR3 is 17 residues long. Germline V gives CDR1 MDHEN, CDR2 SYDVKM. V was pared by 2 bases and J by 2 bases, with 12 bases of the junction left unmatched. The CDR3 DNA reads TGTGCCAGCAGTTTAATCGCCGTGGCTAGCGGAGCCTACGAGCAGTACTTC. Its protein product is CASSLIAVASGAYEQYF.

CDR3 protein: CATSDTRTSGDAQYF. CDR3 in DNA: TGTGCCACCAGTGATACCCGGACTAGCGGGGACGCGCAGTATTTT. The gene calls are TRBV24-1 and TRBJ2-3; 12 nucleotides match TRBD2. Germline V CDR1 and CDR2: KGHDR, SFDVKD. The CDR3 is made up of 15 amino acids. The J segment lost 10 bases and the V segment lost 3 bases, leaving 7 bases of the junction unmatched.

The chain employs TRBV19 and TRBJ2-7, with a tentative D call TRBD2 (6 bases). This CDR3 comprises 14 residues. CDR1 LNHDA and CDR2 SQIVND come from the germline V gene (reference sequence). The V end was cut by 9 bases, the J end by 3 bases, with 18 bases between. Here the CDR3 DNA reads TGTGCCAGCAGTGCGCGAGGAGGGTTCTACGAGCAGTACTTC. This translates into CASSARGGFYEQYF.

This sequence joins TRBV6-6 and TRBJ1-5; 7 positions match TRBD1. The CDR3 covers 15 residues. Germline-derived CDR1 and CDR2 are MNHNY and SVGAGI (reference sequence). The V and J ends lost 5 bases and 2 bases, in that order; junction bases with no gene match: 6. The CDR3 region is CASSNTGAGNQPQHF. The CDR3 DNA reads TGTGCCAGCAGTAATACAGGGGCGGGCAATCAGCCCCAGCATTTT.

V usage is TRBV18 and J usage is TRBJ2-1, with TRBD2 matching over 14 bases. The junction had 11 bases not matched to a gene; V was cut back by 0 bases and J by 13 bases. This CDR3 spans 17 amino acids. Germline V gives CDR1 KGHSH, CDR2 LQKENI. CDR3 protein: CASSPPSTSGGAAVQFF. The CDR3 nucleotides are TGTGCCAGCTCACCACCGTCGACTAGCGGGGGGGCCGCGGTACAGTTCTTC.

The genes are TRBV5-1 and TRBJ2-3; no reliable D call. V lost 7 bases and J 2 bases, leaving 14 bases between the germline ends. CDR3 length equals 14 residues. Looked up from germline, CDR1 is SGHRS and CDR2 is YFSETQ. The CDR3 loop reads CASRLWSDTDTQYF. DNA for the CDR3: TGCGCCAGCCGCCTCTGGAGTGACACAGATACGCAGTATTTT.

The chain recombines TRBV4-1 with TRBJ2-7; TRBD1 aligns across 11 bases. This CDR3 contains 15 residues. Germline CDR1 reads MGHRA; CDR2 reads YSYEKL. V shed 3 bases and J 5 bases; nucleotides not matched to a gene: 6. The CDR3 is CASSQGTGGLDEQYF. CDR3 coding DNA: TGCGCCAGCAGCCAGGGGACAGGGGGGTTGGACGAGCAGTACTTC.

The rearrangement links TRBV28 to TRBJ1-1; 8 bases line up with TRBD1. V shed 4 bases and J 11 bases; nucleotides not matched to a gene: 6. Per germline, CDR1 MDHEN and CDR2 SYDVKM. The CDR3 length is 12 residues. Here the CDR3 reads CASSSSTGGAFF. The CDR3 DNA reads as TGTGCCAGCAGTTCTTCCACAGGGGGGGCTTTCTTT.

V is TRBV5-6 and J is TRBJ2-1; D perhaps matches TRBD1 (7 bases). The CDR3 is 16 residues long. Germline V CDR1 and CDR2: SGHDT, YYEEEE. Deletions cut 0 bases from V and 1 base from J, with 11 bases between. The CDR3 loop is CASSLVRGVSYNEQFF. The CDR3, as DNA: TGTGCCAGCAGCTTGGTCAGGGGGGTGTCCTACAATGAGCAGTTCTTC.

The rearrangement joins TRBV5-1 to TRBJ2-1; D perhaps matches TRBD1 (5 bases). The CDR3 has 15 amino acids. CDR1 and CDR2 from the germline V gene are SGHRS and YFSETQ. Trimming took off 0 bases at V and 0 bases at J, with 7 bases between the two ends. The CDR3 nucleotides read TGCGCCAGCAGCTTGGGACAGACCTCCTACAATGAGCAGTTCTTC. This encodes CASSLGQTSYNEQFF.

The chain combines TRBV12-3 or TRBV12-4 with TRBJ2-7; TRBD1 is a possible D gene (6 bases). Trimming took 6 bases from V and 3 from J, leaving 12 bases between them. The CDR3 consists of 13 residues. CDR3 protein: CASRMTGIYEQYF. In nucleotides, the CDR3 is TGTGCCAGCAGAATGACAGGAATCTACGAGCAGTACTTC.

This clone turned up a few times. The rearrangement uses TRBV11-2 and TRBJ2-2; no firm D call. Germline V gene lookup returns CDR1 SGHAT and CDR2 FQNNGV. Trimming pared 1 base from V and 7 bases from J, leaving 7 bases between. CDR3 length equals 13 residues. CDR3 in amino acids: CASSLVGLGELFF. The CDR3 coding sequence is TGTGCCAGCAGCTTAGTTGGGCTCGGGGAGCTGTTTTTT.

The chain recombines TRBV7-8 with TRBJ1-1; D is ambiguous. V lost 0 bases to trimming and J lost 7 bases, with 3 bases between them. CDR1 and CDR2 (germline): SGHVS, FQNEAQ. The CDR3 has 11 amino acids. The CDR3 protein is CASSLALEAFF. The CDR3 region has the DNA TGTGCCAGCAGCTTAGCCCTTGAAGCTTTCTTT.

This clone showed up just a few times. The chain links TRBV11-2 to TRBJ2-7; unclear D gene. Germline CDR1 SGHAT, CDR2 FQNNGV. V gave up 2 bases and J gave up 6 bases, with 11 bases separating them. The CDR3 spans 13 residues. CDR3 protein: CASSLTPQIEQYF. The CDR3 DNA follows: TGTGCCAGCAGCTTAACTCCGCAAATCGAGCAGTACTTC.

The chain carries TRBV9 and TRBJ2-2; D is uncertain. CDR3 size: 14 residues. The V end was cut by 4 bases, the J end by 2 bases, with 9 bases between. Germline CDR1 and CDR2: SGDLS and YYNGEE. CDR3 nucleotides: TGTGCCAGCAGCTCATTACAAAACACCGGGGAGCTGTTTTTT. This encodes CASSSLQNTGELFF. Filled out from reference TRBV9 and TRBJ2-2, the complete variable domain reads DSGVTQTPKHLITATGQRVTLRCSPRSGDLSVYWYQQSLDQGLQFLIQYYNGEERAKGNILERFSAQQFPDLHSELNLSSLELGDSALYFCASSSLQNTGELFFGEGSRLTVL.

The chain uses TRBV6-6 and TRBJ1-5, with TRBD1 matching 7 bases. The junction had 5 bases not matched to a gene; V was cut back by 8 bases and J by 4 bases. Germline loops: CDR1 MNHNY, CDR2 SVGAGI (reference sequence). The CDR3 spans 13 residues. The CDR3 reads CASGQDWNQPQHF. In DNA, the CDR3 is TGTGCCAGCGGACAGGACTGGAATCAGCCCCAGCATTTT.

The chain is built from TRBV6-5 and TRBJ2-3; TRBD1 is a possible D gene (5 bases). Germline V gene data show CDR1 as MNHEY and CDR2 as SVGAGI. V dropped 0 bases and J dropped 2 bases, with 12 bases sitting between them. The CDR3 totals 16 residues. As DNA, the CDR3 is TGTGCCAGCAGTTACTCGGCAGGGCGCTCCACAGATACGCAGTATTTT. Protein: CASSYSAGRSTDTQYF.

The rearrangement joins TRBV3-1 (or the pseudogene TRBV3-2) to TRBJ1-3; TRBD1 agrees at 7 bases. Germline CDR1 is LGHDT and CDR2 is YNNKEL (reference sequence). CDR3 length: 15 amino acids. J gave up 4 bases and V 6 bases, and 9 bases lay outside the gene matches. The CDR3 DNA is TGTGCCAGCAGTCCCCCCACGACAGGGGGAAACACCATATATTTT. Its translation is CASSPPTTGGNTIYF.

This chain uses TRBV29-1 with TRBJ2-1; 11 bases map to TRBD2. Losses at the gene ends were 1 base for V and 6 bases for J; bases not matched to a gene: 5. This CDR3 comprises 15 residues. Germline assignment: CDR1 SQVTM and CDR2 ANQGSEA. CDR3 loop: CSVEVVAGGLNEQFF. For the CDR3, the DNA is TGCAGCGTTGAAGTGGTAGCGGGGGGGCTCAATGAGCAGTTCTTC.

This chain joins TRBV10-2 and TRBJ1-2, with no clear D. V was pared by 0 bases and J by 7 bases, with 12 bases between. Germline V gene lookup returns CDR1 WSHSY and CDR2 SAAADI. The CDR3 runs 14 residues. The CDR3 DNA is TGCGCCAGCAGTGAGTCCCGGGTCTCGGGTGGCTACACCTTC. Its protein product is CASSESRVSGGYTF.

The chain combines TRBV7-9 with TRBJ1-2; D uncertain. V dropped 4 bases and J dropped 7 bases, with 13 bases sitting between them. The CDR3 extends over 13 amino acids. Germline-derived CDR1 and CDR2 are SEHNR and FQNEAQ (reference sequence). In DNA form, the CDR3 reads TGTGCCAGCAGCTCGACAATCGAACGTGGCTACACCTTC. It specifies CASSSTIERGYTF.

The chain links TRBV20-1 to TRBJ2-7, with D tentatively TRBD1 (6 bases). Trimming left V 3 bases short and J 1 base short, with 13 bases between. The CDR3 has 14 amino acids. The germline V gene has CDR1 DFQATT and CDR2 SNEGSKA (reference sequence). The CDR3 loop reads CSASGTGQSYEQYF. The CDR3 region has the DNA TGCAGTGCTAGTGGCACAGGGCAATCCTACGAGCAGTACTTC.

This clone occurred once. The rearrangement joins TRBV12-3 or TRBV12-4 to TRBJ1-2; no reliable D call. The CDR3 spans 13 residues. V gave up 1 base and J gave up 8 bases, with 11 bases separating them. CDR3 sequence (DNA): TGTGCCAGCAGTTTAGGGCAGCCCAGGGGCTACACCTTC. This encodes CASSLGQPRGYTF.

The chain carries TRBV5-4 and TRBJ2-3; 10 bases line up with TRBD2. The junction had 12 bases not matched to a gene; V was cut back by 4 bases and J by 1 base. CDR1 and CDR2 (germline): SGHNT, YYREEE (reference sequence). CDR3 length equals 18 residues. The CDR3 region is CASSLEGSGRRGTDTQYF. For the CDR3, the DNA is TGTGCCAGCAGCCTGGAAGGTAGCGGGAGGCGGGGCACAGATACGCAGTATTTT.

The chain links TRBV9 to TRBJ1-2; a possible D gene is TRBD1 (5 bases). Germline V gives CDR1 SGDLS, CDR2 YYNGEE. CDR3 size: 13 residues. The V gene lost 4 bases and the J gene lost 6 bases, with 13 bases spanning the gap. CDR3 sequence: CASSPRGGDGYTF. The DNA for the CDR3 is TGTGCCAGCAGCCCACGAGGAGGGGATGGCTACACCTTC. The full variable domain, in which reference TRBV9 and TRBJ1-2 provide the parts outside the CDR3, is DSGVTQTPKHLITATGQRVTLRCSPRSGDLSVYWYQQSLDQGLQFLIQYYNGEERAKGNILERFSAQQFPDLHSELNLSSLELGDSALYFCASSPRGGDGYTFGSGTRLTVV.

This clone was observed once. This chain links TRBV4-3 with TRBJ2-1; 12 positions agree with TRBD2. CDR1 and CDR2 (germline): LGHNA, YSLEER. The junction had 0 bases not matched to a gene; V was cut back by 1 base and J by 5 bases. The CDR3 runs to 15 residues. The CDR3, as DNA: TGCGCCAGCAGCCAAGGACTAGCGGGGGACAATGAGCAGTTCTTC. Protein: CASSQGLAGDNEQFF.

The J gene is TRBJ2-7, the V gene TRBV7-9; TRBD2 aligns across 12 bases. Germline V gene sequence: CDR1 SEHNR, CDR2 FQNEAQ (reference sequence). V shed 4 bases and J 7 bases; nucleotides not matched to a gene: 8. This CDR3 region has 15 residues. The CDR3: CASSSGTSGPREQYF. Written as DNA, the CDR3 is TGTGCCAGCAGCTCTGGGACTAGCGGGCCGCGAGAGCAGTACTTC.

This sequence joins TRBV5-1 and TRBJ2-1, with D maybe TRBD2 (5 bases). The germline CDR1 and CDR2 sequences are SGHRS and YFSETQ. V was clipped by 0 bases and J by 3 bases, with 7 bases between them. The CDR3 runs to 14 residues. CDR3: CASSLVGVYNEQFF. The CDR3 region has the DNA TGCGCCAGCAGCTTGGTCGGGGTCTACAATGAGCAGTTCTTC.

The CDR3 coding sequence is TGTGCCAGCAGTGACAGGGTCGGCAATCAGCCCCAGCATTTT. It is translated as CASSDRVGNQPQHF. The rearrangement joins TRBV2 to TRBJ1-5; D might be TRBD1 (5 bases). CDR1 is SNHLY, CDR2 FYNNEI, per germline. V lost 3 bases and J 2 bases, leaving 8 bases between the germline ends. CDR3 length: 14 residues.

The chain recombines TRBV7-9 with TRBJ1-2, with D hard to call. V gave up 5 bases and J gave up 2 bases, with 9 bases separating them. CDR3 length: 13 amino acids. Germline-derived CDR1 and CDR2 are SEHNR and FQNEAQ (reference sequence). CDR3: CASSEGSNYGYTF. Here the CDR3 DNA reads TGTGCCAGCAGCGAGGGCTCGAACTATGGCTACACCTTC.